These 23 T cell receptor beta chains were all obtained from the same sample, sequenced in a study of chemoradiotherapy in HPV16-positive cancers. TCRdb's table, derived via immunoSEQ multiplex PCR, lists solely in-frame clones and lacks some. The sample yields roughly 21,000 clones, 70% to 90% seen once. This sample comprised blood, obtained from a patient who underwent chemoradiotherapy. The receptors originated from a human donor with HPV-associated anogenital cancer.

J is TRBJ1-6 and V is TRBV27; the D is unclear. The CDR3 has 14 residues. From germline, CDR1 is MNHEY and CDR2 SMNVEV (reference sequence). V lost 3 bases to trimming and J lost 6 bases, with 9 bases between them. CDR3 amino acids: CASSLGQVNSPLHF. The DNA of the CDR3 is TGTGCCAGCAGTTTGGGTCAAGTTAATTCACCCCTCCACTTT.

This clone was counted a single time. The chain has TRBV5-6 and TRBJ1-2, with 8 bases lining up with TRBD1. Looked up from germline, CDR1 is SGHDT and CDR2 is YYEEEE. V dropped 0 bases and J dropped 4; count of bases not matched to a gene: 8. The length of the CDR3 is 16 residues. CDR3 nucleotide sequence: TGTGCCAGCAGCTTGGAGGGGGCAGGGGGCATCTATGGCTACACCTTC. Translated: CASSLEGAGGIYGYTF.

The gene calls are TRBV19 and TRBJ2-5; the match to TRBD1 covers 8 bases. The DNA end favors TRBJ2-7, so the J call may be wrong. The CDR3 length is 15 residues. Germline CDR1 reads LNHDA; CDR2 reads SQIVND (reference sequence). The CDR3 DNA is TGTGCCAGTAGTCCAAAGGGACAGGAGACCTACGAGCAGTACTTC. Its translation is CASSPKGQETYEQYF.

A remark on this clone: Other DNA sequences from this sample encode an identical CDR3 as well. The chain joins TRBV5-4 to TRBJ1-4; TRBD1 aligns across 7 bases. This CDR3 has 14 residues. Germline-derived CDR1 and CDR2 are SGHNT and YYREEE (reference sequence). V was pared by 1 base and J by 6 bases, with 3 bases of the junction left unmatched. CDR3 amino acids: CASSLRGRDEKLFF. CDR3 DNA sequence: TGTGCCAGCAGCTTGAGGGGGCGGGATGAAAAACTGTTTTTT. The variable domain in full, with the rest retrieved from reference TRBV5-4 and TRBJ1-4, is ETGVTQSPTHLIKTRGQQVTLRCSSQSGHNTVSWYQQALGQGPQFIFQYYREEENGRGNFPPRFSGLQFPNYSSELNVNALELDDSALYLCASSLRGRDEKLFFGSGTQLSVL.

In this sample, this clone is medium-sized. The rearrangement links TRBV4-1 to TRBJ2-1; 9 positions agree with TRBD1. J gave up 7 bases and V 1 base, and 5 bases lay outside the gene matches. Germline CDR1 is MGHRA and CDR2 is YSYEKL. The CDR3 covers 15 residues. CDR3 in DNA: TGCGCCAGCAGCCAAGTACAGGGGGCTGGAAATGAGCAGTTCTTC. It encodes CASSQVQGAGNEQFF.

The V call is TRBV7-8, the J call TRBJ2-5, with 7 nucleotides matching TRBD1. The CDR3 sequence is 16 residues long. The germline V gene has CDR1 SGHVS and CDR2 FQNEAQ. V shed 5 bases and J 5 bases; nucleotides not matched to a gene: 14. The CDR3 region has the DNA TGTGCCAGCAGCCAGAGAAGACGGACAGGAGGCGAGACCCAGTACTTC. This codes for CASSQRRRTGGETQYF.

This rearrangement joins TRBV5-6 to TRBJ2-3; D is unclear. Germline V gene lookup returns CDR1 SGHDT and CDR2 YYEEEE. The CDR3 has 17 residues. V lost 2 bases and J lost 0, with 16 bases in between. The CDR3 nucleotides read TGTGCCAGCAGCTTTTCCTACAATCCCGTTAGCACAGATACGCAGTATTTT. It specifies CASSFSYNPVSTDTQYF.

The chain is built from TRBV7-9 and TRBJ2-7; D remains ambiguous. This CDR3 comprises 15 residues. Germline V CDR1 and CDR2: SEHNR, FQNEAQ (reference sequence). Trimming took off 5 bases at V and 6 bases at J, with 20 bases between the two ends. The CDR3 coding sequence is TGTGCCAGCAGCCCCCACAACCCCCGCGGCCTCGAGCAGTACTTC. As protein: CASSPHNPRGLEQYF.

The chain is built from TRBV7-8 and TRBJ2-6, with D perhaps assigned TRBD1 or TRBD2 (5 bases each). The V gene's germline CDR1 is SGHVS and CDR2 FQNEAQ. V lost 7 bases, J lost 0 bases, and 13 bases lay in between. The CDR3 extends over 16 amino acids. DNA of the CDR3: TGTGCCAGCATGGGGGTGGGCCTCTCTGGGGCCAACGTCCTGACTTTC. Residues: CASMGVGLSGANVLTF.

The chain is built from TRBV6-1 and TRBJ2-7, with 8 bases matching TRBD2. Germline CDR1 is MNHNS and CDR2 is SASEGT. V lost 5 bases to trimming and J lost 0 bases; unmatched junction nucleotides: 6. The CDR3 contains 15 residues. The CDR3 region has the DNA TGTGCCAGCAGTCCGGAGCGGGGGAGCTCCTACGAGCAGTACTTC. As protein: CASSPERGSSYEQYF.

The rearrangement links TRBV6-5 to TRBJ2-2; 9 bases agree with TRBD1. In germline, CDR1 is MNHEY, CDR2 SVGAGI. This CDR3 contains 14 residues. The V and J ends lost 5 bases and 4 bases, in that order; junction bases with no gene match: 2. The CDR3 region has the DNA TGTGCCAGCAGTCGGACAGGGGTCACCGGGGAGCTGTTTTTT. Translating it yields CASSRTGVTGELFF.

This clone was seen more than once but under ten times. This chain joins TRBV7-3 and TRBJ1-1; the D is unclear. The germline V gene encodes CDR1 SGHTA and CDR2 FQGTGA. The V end was cut by 5 bases, the J end by 4 bases, with 14 bases between. The CDR3 is made up of 14 amino acids. The CDR3 sequence is CASSKAGVGTEAFF. The CDR3 DNA follows: TGTGCCAGCAGCAAGGCCGGGGTTGGCACTGAAGCTTTCTTT.

V is TRBV27 and J is TRBJ2-7, with TRBD1 matching 7 bases. CDR3 length: 15 residues. V shed 0 bases, J shed 3 bases, and the junction held 5 bases outside the gene matches. Germline V gene data show CDR1 as MNHEY and CDR2 as SMNVEV (reference sequence). The CDR3 loop reads CASSLSSGQVYEQYF. The CDR3 DNA reads TGTGCCAGCAGTTTATCCTCCGGACAGGTCTACGAGCAGTACTTC.

The chain uses TRBV5-1 and TRBJ2-3, with D uncertain. The CDR3 is 15 residues long. The V and J ends lost 0 bases and 3 bases respectively, with 11 bases between them. The germline CDR1 and CDR2 sequences are SGHRS and YFSETQ. CDR3 sequence: CASSLDGPGTDTQYF. The CDR3 DNA sequence: TGCGCCAGCAGCTTGGATGGTCCTGGGACAGATACGCAGTATTTT.

This chain uses TRBV2 with TRBJ1-2; 8 positions match TRBD1. Germline V CDR1 and CDR2: SNHLY, FYNNEI. This CDR3 comprises 15 residues. The junction had 8 bases not matched to a gene; V was cut back by 4 bases and J by 4 bases. CDR3 nucleotides: TGTGCCAGCAGTGGACAGGGGATCGGAGGCTATGGCTACACCTTC. Amino acid sequence: CASSGQGIGGYGYTF.

This rearrangement joins TRBV11-2 to TRBJ2-1, with no clear D. CDR1 is SGHAT and CDR2 is FQNNGV in the germline V gene. The CDR3 is made up of 13 amino acids. V lost 6 bases, J lost 15 bases, and 21 bases lay in between. The CDR3, as DNA: TGTGCCAGCAGGGTAGATAACACGGATTGTGCGTTCTTC. This sequence encodes CASRVDNTDCAFF.

The chain combines TRBV6-6 with TRBJ1-5, with TRBD1 identical over 9 bases. With V trimmed by 7 bases and J by 7 bases, 14 bases remained unmatched. The CDR3 has 16 residues. Germline assignment: CDR1 MNHNY and CDR2 SVGAGI (reference sequence). The CDR3 spells CASNDPGQGKYQPQHF. Written as DNA, the CDR3 is TGTGCCAGCAATGATCCGGGACAGGGAAAATACCAGCCCCAGCATTTT.

The chain couples TRBV5-4 to TRBJ2-1, with 10 positions matching TRBD2. The length of the CDR3 is 14 residues. Germline CDR1 is SGHNT and CDR2 is YYREEE (reference sequence). V lost 3 bases and J lost 7; bases outside the gene matches: 4. CDR3 residues: CASSYRTSGNEQFF. The CDR3 DNA reads as TGTGCCAGCAGCTACCGGACTAGCGGAAATGAGCAGTTCTTC.

Concerning this clone: The junction and the germline gene differ at one end; a read error may be behind it. The chain uses TRBV6-1 and TRBJ2-7; the D gene is possibly TRBD2 (5 bases). The length of the CDR3 is 15 residues. Germline-derived CDR1 and CDR2 are MNHNS and SASEGT. The CDR3 DNA reads TGTGCCAGCACCCAAGCGAGGACTTTAGAACCACAGATTTCTTTC. Protein product: CASTQARTLEPQISF.

CDR3 DNA sequence: TGTGCCAGCAGGGACGGACAGATAGCCAAAAACATTCAGTACTTC. Its translation is CASRDGQIAKNIQYF. The chain employs TRBV6-6 and TRBJ2-4; TRBD1 might be the D (6 bases). The CDR3 extends over 15 amino acids. CDR1 is MNHNY, CDR2 SVGAGI, per germline (reference sequence). Trimming pared 6 bases from V and 0 bases from J, leaving 12 bases between.

This chain joins TRBV7-9 and TRBJ2-7; no clear D. Germline CDR1 reads SEHNR; CDR2 reads FQNEAQ (reference sequence). V was shortened by 5 bases and J by 2 bases, with 4 bases between the two germline ends. This CDR3 spans 11 amino acids. CDR3 in DNA: TGTGCCAGCAGCCAGGCCTACGAGCAGTACTTC. Its translation: CASSQAYEQYF.

The chain couples TRBV15 to TRBJ2-5; 8 bases match TRBD2. The V gene end was trimmed by 1 base and the J gene end by 1 base; junction bases not matched to a gene: 11. Germline CDR1 and CDR2: LNHNV and YYDKDF (reference sequence). This CDR3 region has 18 residues. CDR3 nucleotides: TGTGCCACCAGCAGAGTTCCGGGTTCGGGGGGGCTCCAAGAGACCCAGTACTTC. Translation: CATSRVPGSGGLQETQYF.

The V gene is TRBV19, the J gene TRBJ1-2; no definite D call. In germline, CDR1 is LNHDA, CDR2 SQIVND (reference sequence). Trimming removed 8 bases from V and 0 bases from J, with 16 bases in between. The CDR3 is made up of 15 amino acids. This chain's CDR3 is CASRLSHSTNYGYTF. CDR3 sequence (DNA): TGTGCCAGTCGCCTTTCGCACAGCACTAACTATGGCTACACCTTC.